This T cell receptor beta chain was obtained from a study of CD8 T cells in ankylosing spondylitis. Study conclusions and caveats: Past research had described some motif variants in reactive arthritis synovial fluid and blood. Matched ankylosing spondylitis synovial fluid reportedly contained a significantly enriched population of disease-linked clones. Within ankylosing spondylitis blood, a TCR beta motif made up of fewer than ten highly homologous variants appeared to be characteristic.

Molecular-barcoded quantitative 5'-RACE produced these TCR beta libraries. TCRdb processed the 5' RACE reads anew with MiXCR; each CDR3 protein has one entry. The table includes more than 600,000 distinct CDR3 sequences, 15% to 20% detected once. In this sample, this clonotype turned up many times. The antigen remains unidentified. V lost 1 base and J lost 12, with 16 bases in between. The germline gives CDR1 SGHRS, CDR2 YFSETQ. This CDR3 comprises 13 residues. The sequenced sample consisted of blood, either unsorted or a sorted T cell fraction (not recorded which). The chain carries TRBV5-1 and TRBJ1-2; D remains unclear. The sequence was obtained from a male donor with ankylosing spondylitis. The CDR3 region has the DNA TGCGCCAGCAGCTTGAAGGACGGCGGCACTGACACCTTC. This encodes CASSLKDGGTDTF.